This T cell receptor (beta chain) was observed in a study of blood T cell repertoires in COVID-19. Study information: Sources were T cells, B-cell-depleted T cells, or PBMCs; the material itself was cDNA or gDNA.

CDR3 size: 14 residues. V shed 4 bases, J shed 7 bases, and the junction held 4 bases outside the gene matches. Per germline, CDR1 SGHTA and CDR2 FQGNSA. How the authors handled the data: Nucleated cell number was recorded as an estimate derived from reference gene primer amplification. Profiled with immunoSEQ multiplex PCR; TCRdb holds only in-frame clones, not every one. From that table come the V and J calls and clone size; the DNA was used to work out D and trimming. The sample carries approximately 380,000 clones, roughly 91% recorded once. Individuals aged roughly 18 to 100 years were recruited from 24 US areas.

This rearrangement joins TRBV7-2 to TRBJ1-4; 9 bases are shared with TRBD1. Sequencing input: PBMCs or T cells enriched from blood (not recorded which). This clonotype was sampled from a woman aged 18-29 years who had recovered from COVID-19. The CDR3 spells CASSWDRATEKLFF. The CDR3, as DNA: TGTGCCAGCAGCTGGGACAGGGCTACTGAAAAACTGTTTTTT.